This T cell receptor beta chain was recorded in a study of chemoradiotherapy in HPV16-positive cancers. Produced via immunoSEQ multiplex PCR; TCRdb's table is partial and in-frame only. The sample lists about 8,800 clones, 70% occurring once. The sample holds one count of this clone. From germline, CDR1 is KGHSH and CDR2 LQKENI. With 3 bases removed from V and 2 bases from J, the gap between germline ends came to 10 bases. The CDR3 is made up of 15 amino acids. Sequences were derived from tumor tissue, sampled from a patient who underwent chemoradiotherapy. This receptor was obtained from a human donor with HPV-associated anogenital cancer. V and J are TRBV18 and TRBJ2-2; tentatively, D is TRBD1 (5 bases). CDR3 sequence reads: CASSPGRLNTGELFF. In nucleotides, the CDR3 is TGTGCCAGCTCACCGGGGCGATTAAACACCGGGGAGCTGTTTTTT.